One and the same sample provided the 19 T cell receptor beta chains below, sequenced in a study of T cell responses to AZD1222 COVID-19 vaccine. The data were produced by immunoSEQ multiplex PCR, yet TCRdb's version contains in-frame clones alone and is incomplete. The sample contains over 150,000 clones, roughly 90% of which appear only once. The sample in question was peripheral blood, obtained 28 days after the second AZD1222 dose. Receptors originate from an adult who received the AZD1222 COVID-19 vaccine.

This clone has a handful of counts. V usage is TRBV3-1 (or the pseudogene TRBV3-2) and J usage is TRBJ1-3; unclear D gene. Trimming removed 0 bases from V and 0 bases from J, with 9 bases in between. CDR3 size: 16 residues. CDR1 is LGHDT, CDR2 YNNKEL, per germline (reference sequence). The CDR3 bases are TGTGCCAGCAGCCAAGAAGGAGGTCACTCTGGAAACACCATATATTTT. It codes for CASSQEGGHSGNTIYF.

The chain links TRBV28 to TRBJ1-1; D gene unclear. CDR3 length equals 12 residues. Germline CDR1 reads MDHEN; CDR2 reads SYDVKM. With 10 bases removed from V and 3 bases from J, the gap between germline ends came to 12 bases. The CDR3 reads CATLDEDTEAFF. The CDR3 nucleotides read TGTGCCACATTAGACGAGGACACTGAAGCTTTCTTT.

This rearrangement joins TRBV30 to TRBJ1-2; D unclear. V lost 4 bases and J lost 5, with 11 bases in between. CDR3 size: 12 residues. Germline CDR1 and CDR2: GTSNPN and SVGIG (reference sequence). In DNA, the CDR3 is TGTGCCTGGAAGGAGAATGATTATGGCTACACCTTC. Translation: CAWKENDYGYTF.

The V and J genes are TRBV19 and TRBJ2-2; 10 bases are a match to TRBD1. Trimming removed 6 bases from V and 6 bases from J; junction bases left unmatched: 13. Germline assignment: CDR1 LNHDA and CDR2 SQIVND (reference sequence). The length of the CDR3 is 17 residues. The CDR3 spells CASRGGQGTFRAGELFF. In DNA form, the CDR3 reads TGTGCCAGTAGAGGGGGACAGGGGACGTTTAGGGCCGGGGAGCTGTTTTTT.

This chain connects TRBV29-1 to TRBJ2-2; D remains ambiguous. Trimming cost V 3 bases and J 0 bases, with 8 bases left between them. This CDR3 region has 14 residues. Germline-derived CDR1 and CDR2 are SQVTM and ANQGSEA. Here the CDR3 reads CSVEPDANTGELFF. CDR3 coding DNA: TGCAGCGTTGAGCCAGACGCGAACACCGGGGAGCTGTTTTTT.

The rearrangement joins TRBV5-1 to TRBJ1-1, with D perhaps matching TRBD1 (5 bases). The CDR3 runs to 13 residues. The germline V gene has CDR1 SGHRS and CDR2 YFSETQ. Trimming stripped 7 bases from V and 0 bases from J, with 10 bases between. As DNA, the CDR3 is TGCGCCAGCCGCAGACAGTTGAACACTGAAGCTTTCTTT. Residues: CASRRQLNTEAFF.

The chain employs TRBV27 and TRBJ2-3; D call uncertain. V lost 6 bases, J lost 6 bases, and 16 bases lay in between. This CDR3 is 14 amino acids long. Germline CDR1 MNHEY, CDR2 SMNVEV (reference sequence). CDR3 in amino acids: CASRKVGPLDTQYF. CDR3 nucleotides: TGTGCCAGCAGAAAGGTCGGCCCCCTGGATACGCAGTATTTT.

V gene TRBV4-1 combines with J gene TRBJ1-1; D call uncertain. V was pared by 0 bases and J by 4 bases, with 15 bases between. The V gene's germline CDR1 is MGHRA and CDR2 YSYEKL. The CDR3 runs to 16 residues. This CDR3 reads CASSQDSLESTTEAFF. CDR3 in DNA: TGCGCCAGCAGCCAAGATTCCTTGGAAAGCACCACTGAAGCTTTCTTT.

V usage is TRBV12-3 or TRBV12-4 and J usage is TRBJ2-2; tentatively, D is TRBD2 (5 bases). This CDR3 comprises 12 residues. The germline V and J ends were trimmed by 6 bases and 7 bases, with 9 bases remaining between them. The CDR3 region has the DNA TGTGCCAGCAGGCTCGGACTCGGGGAGCTGTTTTTT. Its translation: CASRLGLGELFF.

This chain links TRBV19 with TRBJ1-6; perhaps TRBD1 as D (5 bases). This CDR3 is built from 14 residues. Germline-derived CDR1 and CDR2 are LNHDA and SQIVND (reference sequence). The ends were cut back, 8 bases at V and 6 bases at J, with 14 bases in the middle. The chain's CDR3 is CASSGQAFNSPLHF. The CDR3 region has the DNA TGTGCCAGTTCGGGGCAGGCCTTTAATTCACCCCTCCACTTT.

This rearrangement joins TRBV29-1 to TRBJ1-2; weak D call: TRBD1 (5 bases). Between the trimmed V and J ends, which lost 7 bases and 4 bases, there was a span of 10 bases. The CDR3 contains 11 residues. Looked up from germline, CDR1 is SQVTM and CDR2 is ANQGSEA. CDR3 bases: TGCAGCGCCCGGGGGGGCTATGGCTACACCTTC. The encoded protein is CSARGGYGYTF.

The chain employs TRBV7-8 and TRBJ2-2; no clear D gene. The CDR3 is made up of 15 amino acids. Germline V gene data show CDR1 as SGHVS and CDR2 as FQNEAQ. Between the trimmed V and J ends, which lost 7 bases and 7 bases, there was a span of 19 bases. The CDR3 sequence: CASTPDRASGGELFF. The CDR3 coding sequence is TGTGCCAGCACCCCAGACCGGGCCTCGGGCGGGGAGCTGTTTTTT.

The rearrangement links TRBV7-8 to TRBJ2-1; D unclear. Trimming pared 2 bases from V and 5 bases from J, leaving 7 bases between. The germline gives CDR1 SGHVS, CDR2 FQNEAQ. This CDR3 spans 13 amino acids. CDR3 loop: CASSLLENNEQFF. CDR3 nucleotides: TGTGCCAGCAGCTTATTAGAAAACAATGAGCAGTTCTTC.

This clone occurred a few times. The genes are TRBV7-8 and TRBJ2-7, with D possibly being TRBD1 or TRBD2 (5 bases each). Germline V gene sequence: CDR1 SGHVS, CDR2 FQNEAQ. Trimming pared 2 bases from V and 3 bases from J, leaving 17 bases between. This CDR3 is 16 amino acids long. CDR3 nucleotides: TGTGCCAGCAGCTTAACGGCAGGGCGAGCGGACTACGAGCAGTACTTC. The encoded protein is CASSLTAGRADYEQYF.

This rearrangement joins TRBV7-2 to TRBJ2-7; D is ambiguous. The germline CDR1 and CDR2 sequences are SGHTA and FQGNSA. The CDR3 extends over 13 amino acids. Trimming took 1 base from V and 3 from J, leaving 7 bases between them. CDR3 coding DNA: TGTGCCAGCAGCTTAGACAGCTTCTACGAGCAGTACTTC. This translates into CASSLDSFYEQYF.

The chain is built from TRBV12-3 or TRBV12-4 and TRBJ1-1, with no clear D. The CDR3 extends over 13 amino acids. V dropped 3 bases and J dropped 7 bases, with 12 bases sitting between them. The CDR3 protein is CASSFRQRVEAFF. In DNA form, the CDR3 reads TGTGCCAGCAGTTTCCGGCAGAGGGTTGAAGCTTTCTTT.

The chain's CDR3 is CASSPGTAKETQYF. The CDR3 DNA reads TGTGCCAGCAGCCCAGGGACAGCAAAAGAGACCCAGTACTTC. This chain connects TRBV9 to TRBJ2-5; 7 positions agree with TRBD1. CDR1 and CDR2 from the germline V gene are SGDLS and YYNGEE. The trim removed 4 bases at V and 3 bases at J, leaving 6 bases unmatched. The CDR3 totals 14 residues.

The chain joins TRBV5-4 to TRBJ2-7, with D possibly being TRBD1 or TRBD2 (5 bases each). The germline gives CDR1 SGHNT, CDR2 YYREEE (reference sequence). V was pared by 0 bases and J by 3 bases, with 13 bases between. The CDR3 runs to 15 residues. CDR3: CASSLGSRDGYEQYF. CDR3 bases: TGTGCCAGCAGCTTGGGCAGCCGGGACGGCTACGAGCAGTACTTC.

V and J are TRBV30 and TRBJ2-7; 8 bases agree with TRBD1. V gave up 3 bases and J gave up 5 bases; unmatched junction bases: 6. This CDR3 region has 13 residues. Germline V gene lookup returns CDR1 GTSNPN and CDR2 SVGIG (reference sequence). The CDR3 reads CAWRQGVGHEQYF. The CDR3 DNA sequence: TGTGCCTGGAGACAGGGGGTAGGCCACGAGCAGTACTTC.